This is a list of T cell receptor beta chains from one sample in a study of T cell changes during pregnancy in multiple sclerosis. This table comes from immunoSEQ multiplex PCR, and its TCRdb copy is limited to in-frame clones, with some not included. The sample consists of about 56,000 clones, 92% of them appearing once. Here the sequenced sample was CD4+ T cells from peripheral blood mononuclear cells, taken in the second trimester of pregnancy. The source is a female donor with multiple sclerosis, enrolled in a pregnancy study. The conserved cysteine and the conserved F or W are not part of the CDR3 here.

TRBJ2-7,TRBV28,AISLAGGPSYEQY
TRBJ2-7,TRBV2,ASRGTSFPYEQY
TRBJ2-7,TRBV14,ASSQAFGSTYEQY
TRBJ1-4,TRBV28,ASSQQALGFF
TRBJ2-6,TRBV5-4,ASSSRSSGANVLT
TRBJ2-5,TRBV5-1,ATATGLAETQY
TRBJ2-3,TRBV5-1,ASRDTTGPSTDTQY
TRBJ2-7,TRBV20-1,SGVGGYEQY
TRBJ2-5,TRBV5-1,ASSPRTEETQY
TRBJ1-5,TRBV6-5,ASSYSKDILPPQH
TRBJ1-5,TRBV28,ASQGSNQPQH